This T cell receptor (beta chain) was obtained from a study of PD-1 blockade in classical Hodgkin lymphoma. As to this clone: Its target is unknown.

Trimming removed 0 bases from V and 4 bases from J; junction bases left unmatched: 10. CDR1 is SGHTA and CDR2 is FQGNSA in the germline V gene. The CDR3 totals 18 residues. Findings of the study overall: The drivers behind the repertoire differences, possibly disease activity or prior therapy, remain undefined. Newly diagnosed patients reportedly trailed healthy donors in baseline TCR diversity. CD8+ TCR diversity did not rise significantly by C4D1, unlike CD4+.

Each patient's relapse followed autologous stem cell transplantation, and brentuximab vedotin exposure varied. Here immunoSEQ multiplex PCR was the method, and the copy in TCRdb shows in-frame clones only, minus some. Here the sample spans tens of thousands of clones, around 82% being singletons. The chain uses TRBV7-2 and TRBJ2-3, with 10 bases fitting TRBD2. This TCR came from a human donor with classical Hodgkin lymphoma. Sequencing used peripheral blood mononuclear cells (PBMCs), obtained before the second cycle of nivolumab. CDR3 in amino acids: CASSLAASGGGVADTQYF. The CDR3 DNA sequence: TGTGCCAGCAGCTTAGCGGCTAGCGGGGGTGGTGTGGCAGATACGCAGTATTTT.